This T cell receptor beta chain was observed in a study of blood T cell repertoires in COVID-19. Overall study: Whether acute or convalescent, the COVID-19 samples came from the United States, Italy and Spain. T cells, B-cell-depleted T cells, or PBMCs supplied cDNA or gDNA.

In the source study's methods: Counts of nucleated cells, estimated from reference gene primer amplification, were obtained. Data came from immunoSEQ multiplex PCR; TCRdb stores just in-frame clones and leaves some out. V, J and clone size derive from that table, while D and trimming were established from the DNA sequence. Altogether roughly 90,000 clones are present, around 85% being singletons, with the ten largest covering approximately 15%. Germline loops: CDR1 MNHEY, CDR2 SVGAGI. Trimming cost V 4 bases and J 1 base; bases outside gene matches: 1. The CDR3 has 15 amino acids. The chain links TRBV6-5 to TRBJ2-3; 11 nucleotides match TRBD2. Input material: peripheral blood. The receptor's source is a woman of 80 years or more with active or convalescent COVID-19. The CDR3, as DNA: TGTGCCAGCAGTTCACTAGCGGGGGGCACAGATACGCAGTATTTT. Amino acids: CASSSLAGGTDTQYF.